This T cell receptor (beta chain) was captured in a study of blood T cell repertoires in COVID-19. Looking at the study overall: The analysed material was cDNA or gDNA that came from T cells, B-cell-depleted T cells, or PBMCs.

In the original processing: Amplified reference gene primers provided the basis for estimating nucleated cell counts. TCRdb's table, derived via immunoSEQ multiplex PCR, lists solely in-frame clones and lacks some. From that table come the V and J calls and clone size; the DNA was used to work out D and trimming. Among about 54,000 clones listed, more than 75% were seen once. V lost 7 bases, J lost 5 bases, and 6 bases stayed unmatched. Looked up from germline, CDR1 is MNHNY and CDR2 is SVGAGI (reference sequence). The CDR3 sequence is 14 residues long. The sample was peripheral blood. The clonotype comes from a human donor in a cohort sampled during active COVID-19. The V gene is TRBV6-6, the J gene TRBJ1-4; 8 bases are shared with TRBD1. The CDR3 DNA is TGTGCCAGCACCTGGACAGGGCTAAATGAAAAACTGTTTTTT. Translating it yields CASTWTGLNEKLFF.